The rows below give T cell receptor beta chains drawn from one sample of a study of long-term antiretroviral therapy in people with HIV. Assay used: immunoSEQ multiplex PCR; TCRdb lists only in-frame clones, some missing. Among under 15,000 clones listed, about four fifths were seen once. The starting material was unsorted PBMCs, obtained 8 to 8.5 years after starting antiretroviral therapy. Receptors were obtained from a man aged 45-65 years with HIV. CDR3s include the opening cysteine and the closing phenylalanine or tryptophan. D genes are given only for firm matches. Clone size is stated in some rows and not others, as once, few, many or a class when expanded.

d_gene,j_gene,abundance,v_gene,CDR3aa,CDR3nt
-,TRBJ1-1,-,TRBV5-4,CASSLGHTEAFF,TGTGCCAGCAGCTTGGGGCACACTGAAGCTTTCTTT
-,TRBJ1-1,-,TRBV5-6,CASSLTGLTEAFF,TGTGCCAGCAGCTTGACAGGTCTCACTGAAGCTTTCTTT
TRBD1,TRBJ2-7,-,TRBV7-9,CASSFGDSSYEQYF,TGTGCCAGCAGCTTCGGGGACAGCTCCTACGAGCAGTACTTC
TRBD1,TRBJ1-1,-,TRBV19,CASSISGTTWGQLNTEAFF,TGTGCCAGTAGTATTTCAGGAACTACTTGGGGACAGCTGAACACTGAAGCTTTCTTT
-,TRBJ2-3,few,TRBV28,CASSLGGYTDTQYF,TGTGCCAGCAGTTTAGGGGGCTACACAGATACGCAGTATTTT
TRBD1,TRBJ1-2,-,TRBV5-6,CASSPGQAGYGYTF,TGTGCCAGCAGCCCCGGACAGGCGGGGTATGGCTACACCTTC
-,TRBJ2-4,-,TRBV10-3,CAISDSLAKNIQYF,TGTGCCATCAGTGACTCCTTAGCCAAAAACATTCAGTACTTC
TRBD1,TRBJ1-1,-,TRBV7-9,CASSEQTGLNTEAFF,TGTGCCAGCAGCGAACAGACAGGGCTGAACACTGAAGCTTTCTTT
-,TRBJ2-7,-,TRBV11-3,CASSWDTISYEQYF,TGTGCCAGCAGCTGGGACACGATCTCCTACGAGCAGTACTTC
TRBD1,TRBJ2-7,-,TRBV13,CASSGRGHDVEQYF,TGTGCCAGCAGCGGCAGGGGGCACGATGTCGAGCAGTACTTC
TRBD2,TRBJ2-7,-,TRBV2,CASRTSGGGLYEQYF,TGTGCCAGCAGGACTAGCGGGGGAGGACTCTACGAGCAGTACTTC
-,TRBJ2-3,few,TRBV4-1,CASSQASTSLNTDTQYF,TGCGCCAGCAGCCAAGCATCAACTAGCCTAAACACAGATACGCAGTATTTT
TRBD1,TRBJ1-1,-,TRBV6-1,CASSEETGLTEAFF,TGTGCCAGCAGTGAAGAGACAGGGTTGACTGAAGCTTTCTTT
-,TRBJ2-5,-,TRBV15,CATSSSSGPQETQYF,TGTGCCACCAGCAGCTCTTCGGGACCCCAAGAGACCCAGTACTTC
-,TRBJ2-1,few,TRBV15,CATSSPLRPTVENEQFF,TGTGCCACCAGCAGTCCTCTTCGACCCACAGTCGAAAATGAGCAGTTCTTC
-,TRBJ1-6,-,TRBV5-1,CASSLDSARHSPLHF,TGCGCCAGCAGCTTGGATAGTGCCAGACATTCACCCCTCCACTTT
-,TRBJ1-5,once,TRBV30,CAWSPSEDQPQHF,TGTGCCTGGAGTCCCAGCGAGGATCAGCCCCAGCATTTT
TRBD1,TRBJ1-1,-,TRBV11-3,CASSLEDRDTEAFF,TGTGCCAGCAGCTTAGAGGACAGGGACACTGAAGCTTTCTTT
TRBD2,TRBJ2-1,-,TRBV10-3,CAIKARGEYNEQFF,TGTGCCATCAAAGCACGGGGGGAGTACAATGAGCAGTTCTTC